The 26 T cell receptor beta chains listed next were all sequenced from one sample in a study of blood T cell repertoires in COVID-19. Clones were read by immunoSEQ multiplex PCR, and TCRdb kept only the in-frame ones, dropping some. The sample yields approximately 200,000 clones, 84% seen once. Material for sequencing was peripheral blood. Every receptor here comes from a woman of 80 years or more with COVID-19, enrolled during active disease.

The chain employs TRBV14 and TRBJ1-2; maybe TRBD1 (5 bases). The CDR3 has 12 amino acids. Germline assignment: CDR1 SGHDN and CDR2 FVKESK. V gave up 3 bases and J gave up 6 bases, with 8 bases separating them. The CDR3 sequence: CASSQNRHGYTF. CDR3 bases: TGTGCCAGCAGCCAGAACAGGCATGGCTACACCTTC.

V usage is TRBV12-3 or TRBV12-4 and J usage is TRBJ1-2; 8 nucleotides match TRBD1. This CDR3 region has 13 residues. The junction had 3 bases not matched to a gene; V was cut back by 5 bases and J by 4 bases. The CDR3 here is CASSTGQGYGYTF. CDR3 DNA sequence: TGTGCCAGCAGTACTGGACAGGGCTATGGCTACACCTTC.

The chain is built from TRBV7-6 and TRBJ2-1, with 7 bases lining up with TRBD2. The CDR3 extends over 16 amino acids. V trimming: 1 base; J trimming: 6 bases; junction bases outside the gene matches: 9. Looked up from germline, CDR1 is SGHVS and CDR2 is FNYEAQ. CDR3 amino acids: CASSLGGSSGSNEQFF. DNA of the CDR3: TGTGCCAGCAGCTTAGGTGGTTCTAGCGGTAGCAATGAGCAGTTCTTC. Looking up the rest from reference TRBV7-6 and TRBJ2-1 gives the full variable domain: GAGVSQSPRYKVTKRGQDVALRCDPISGHVSLYWYRQALGQGPEFLTYFNYEAQQDKSGLPNDRFSAERPEGSISTLTIQRTEQRDSAMYRCASSLGGSSGSNEQFFGPGTRLTVL.

This clone showed up just a few times. The J gene is TRBJ1-2, the V gene TRBV7-2, with TRBD1 matching 9 bases. The germline V gene has CDR1 SGHTA and CDR2 FQGNSA. The CDR3 has 12 amino acids. The junction had 3 bases not matched to a gene; V was cut back by 5 bases and J by 8 bases. The chain's CDR3 is CASSLGQGGYTF. The DNA for the CDR3 is TGTGCCAGCAGCCTGGGACAGGGAGGCTACACCTTC.

The V gene is TRBV2, the J gene TRBJ2-5; 7 nucleotides align to TRBD2. Germline V gene data show CDR1 as SNHLY and CDR2 as FYNNEI. There are 13 residues in the CDR3. V dropped 11 bases and J dropped 4; count of bases not matched to a gene: 10. The CDR3 coding sequence is TGTGCCCCGGCGGGCGGGAGTGGAGAGACCCAGTACTTC. Its protein is CAPAGGSGETQYF.

The rearrangement joins TRBV7-8 to TRBJ1-2; maybe TRBD1 (5 bases). Germline V gene sequence: CDR1 SGHVS, CDR2 FQNEAQ. V lost 1 base to trimming and J lost 5 bases, with 11 bases between them. There are 14 residues in the CDR3. The CDR3, as DNA: TGTGCCAGCAGCTTAGTCCAGGGTATTTATGGCTACACCTTC. Its translation is CASSLVQGIYGYTF.

The CDR3 spells CASREDRDYEQYF. CDR3 DNA: TGTGCCAGCAGAGAGGACAGAGACTACGAGCAGTACTTC. The chain carries TRBV2 and TRBJ2-7; a weak D match, TRBD1 (6 bases). Germline V CDR1 and CDR2: SNHLY, FYNNEI. The CDR3 consists of 13 residues. V lost 6 bases to trimming and J lost 3 bases, with 12 bases between them.

This clone was seen only once. The chain recombines TRBV19 with TRBJ2-1, with D maybe TRBD1 (6 bases). The germline CDR1 and CDR2 sequences are LNHDA and SQIVND (reference sequence). With 7 bases removed from V and 7 bases from J, the gap between germline ends came to 23 bases. The CDR3 is made up of 16 amino acids. CDR3: CASNKIPAGVMNEQFF. The CDR3 bases are TGTGCCAGTAACAAAATCCCGGCAGGGGTAATGAATGAGCAGTTCTTC.

Concerning this clone itself: The junction does not match germline at one end; this may be a read error. V is TRBV7-6 and J is TRBJ2-1; 8 bases align to TRBD2. CDR3 length: 16 residues. In germline, CDR1 is SGHVS, CDR2 FNYEAQ. CDR3 loop: CASSPAGGGSYNEQLF. The DNA of the CDR3 is TGTGCCAGCAGCCCCGCTGGCGGGGGGTCCTACAATGAGCAGCTCTTC.

This chain uses TRBV7-2 with TRBJ2-4, with TRBD2 identical over 9 bases. V was pared by 5 bases and J by 7 bases, with 3 bases of the junction left unmatched. Germline CDR1 SGHTA, CDR2 FQGNSA. There are 13 residues in the CDR3. The CDR3 region is CASSPAGGNIQYF. The DNA for the CDR3 is TGTGCCAGCAGCCCCGCGGGAGGGAACATTCAGTACTTC.

The CDR3 is CASSLGEPGGYTF. The CDR3 region has the DNA TGTGCCAGCAGCTTAGGGGAACCGGGGGGCTACACCTTC. This chain joins TRBV7-2 and TRBJ1-2; no clear D. The CDR3 length is 13 residues. Deletions cut 1 base from V and 8 bases from J, with 11 bases between. Germline V gene lookup returns CDR1 SGHTA and CDR2 FQGNSA.

The J gene is TRBJ2-5, the V gene TRBV6-1, with 10 bases identical to TRBD1. The CDR3 loop spans 13 amino acids. V lost 6 bases, J lost 4 bases, and 2 bases stayed unmatched. Germline lookup yields CDR1 MNHNS and CDR2 SASEGT. CDR3 DNA sequence: TGTGCCAGCAGGAGGACAGGGGGAGAGACCCAGTACTTC. Its protein is CASRRTGGETQYF.

This CDR3 reads CASQIDGGGHNEQFF. CDR3 DNA sequence: TGTGCCTCCCAGATTGATGGCGGGGGACACAATGAGCAGTTCTTC. The rearrangement links TRBV5-4 to TRBJ2-1; 7 nucleotides agree with TRBD2. Germline V gene lookup returns CDR1 SGHNT and CDR2 YYREEE (reference sequence). V lost 10 bases to trimming and J lost 5 bases; unmatched junction nucleotides: 15. This CDR3 region has 15 residues.

This clone occurred once. The chain recombines TRBV19 with TRBJ1-5; possible D gene TRBD1, 6 bases. Per germline, CDR1 LNHDA and CDR2 SQIVND (reference sequence). The V gene lost 1 base and the J gene lost 6 bases, with 10 bases spanning the gap. This CDR3 is built from 14 residues. The CDR3 loop is CASSIVSGVQPQHF. CDR3 in DNA: TGTGCCAGTAGTATAGTTTCAGGGGTTCAGCCCCAGCATTTT. The full variable domain, completed using reference TRBV19 and TRBJ1-5, is DGGITQSPKYLFRKEGQNVTLSCEQNLNHDAMYWYRQDPGQGLRLIYYSQIVNDFQKGDIAEGYSVSREKKESFPLTVTSAQKNPTAFYLCASSIVSGVQPQHFGDGTRLSIL.

The chain employs TRBV28 and TRBJ2-1; unclear D gene. Trimming took 3 bases from V and 2 from J, leaving 8 bases between them. The CDR3 contains 14 residues. Germline V gene data show CDR1 as MDHEN and CDR2 as SYDVKM. The CDR3 spells CASSFLAPYNEQFF. The CDR3 coding sequence is TGTGCCAGCAGTTTTCTGGCCCCCTACAATGAGCAGTTCTTC.

CDR3: CASSRETSVSTDTQYF. The CDR3 DNA reads TGTGCCAGCAGCAGAGAAACTAGCGTAAGCACAGATACGCAGTATTTT. This chain connects TRBV7-6 to TRBJ2-3, with TRBD2 matching 7 bases. Losses at the gene ends were 5 bases for V and 0 bases for J; bases not matched to a gene: 8. Germline CDR1 and CDR2: SGHVS and FNYEAQ. The CDR3 covers 16 residues.

The rearrangement uses TRBV4-1 and TRBJ1-6; D uncertain. Trimming took off 1 base at V and 13 bases at J, with 11 bases between the two ends. The CDR3 totals 13 residues. Germline lookup yields CDR1 MGHRA and CDR2 YSYEKL. The CDR3 nucleotides read TGCGCCAGCAGCCAAGGGGTGGGCTCGCCCCTCCACTTT. Its protein is CASSQGVGSPLHF.

This rearrangement joins TRBV28 to TRBJ1-4; D may be TRBD1 (6 bases). The germline V gene has CDR1 MDHEN and CDR2 SYDVKM. The V and J ends lost 4 bases and 0 bases respectively, with 15 bases between them. CDR3 length equals 17 residues. CDR3 residues: CASSSATGTTTNEKLFF. CDR3 nucleotides: TGTGCCAGCAGTTCCGCCACAGGGACCACAACTAATGAAAAACTGTTTTTT. The whole variable domain, remainder taken from reference TRBV28 and TRBJ1-4, is DVKVTQSSRYLVKRTGEKVFLECVQDMDHENMFWYRQDPGLGLRLIYFSYDVKMKEKGDIPEGYSVSREKKERFSLILESASTNQTSMYLCASSSATGTTTNEKLFFGSGTQLSVL.

The chain combines TRBV5-1 with TRBJ2-7; 12 bases line up with TRBD1. Germline-derived CDR1 and CDR2 are SGHRS and YFSETQ. V shed 4 bases, J shed 5 bases, and the junction held 7 bases outside the gene matches. There are 15 residues in the CDR3. The CDR3 DNA is TGCGCCAGCAGCATATCCGGGACAGGGGGCGACGAGCAGTACTTC. It yields the protein CASSISGTGGDEQYF.

This sequence joins TRBV4-1 and TRBJ2-3, with TRBD2 identical over 8 bases. This CDR3 spans 15 amino acids. Unmatched junction bases numbered 15, after V lost 10 bases and J lost 6 bases. Germline lookup yields CDR1 MGHRA and CDR2 YSYEKL. The CDR3 sequence: CATSLTLAGPDTQYF. In DNA, the CDR3 is TGCGCCACGAGCCTGACCCTAGCGGGCCCTGATACGCAGTATTTT.

V and J are TRBV19 and TRBJ2-3, with 11 bases identical to TRBD2. There are 17 residues in the CDR3. CDR1 is LNHDA, CDR2 SQIVND, per germline (reference sequence). With V trimmed by 6 bases and J by 0 bases, 8 bases remained unmatched. This CDR3 reads CASSRGLAETSTDTQYF. As DNA, the CDR3 is TGTGCCAGTAGCCGGGGACTAGCGGAGACTAGCACAGATACGCAGTATTTT.

This sequence joins TRBV12-3 or TRBV12-4 and TRBJ2-7; D uncertain. This CDR3 is 12 amino acids long. Trimming shortened V by 4 bases and J by 3 bases, and 7 bases separated the two germline ends. The CDR3 DNA reads as TGTGCCAGCAGTTACAGCCTCTACGAGCAGTACTTC. It translates to CASSYSLYEQYF.

The rearrangement uses TRBV18 and TRBJ2-5, with TRBD2 as a possible D gene (5 bases). Germline V gene sequence: CDR1 KGHSH, CDR2 LQKENI. The CDR3 length is 12 residues. V was trimmed by 3 bases and J by 5 bases, leaving 7 bases between them. The CDR3 reads CASSPGAETQYF. CDR3 coding DNA: TGTGCCAGCTCACCGGGAGCGGAGACCCAGTACTTC.

This chain uses TRBV4-1 with TRBJ1-3; D gene ambiguous. This CDR3 spans 15 amino acids. V was trimmed by 1 base and J by 0 bases, leaving 7 bases between them. The germline gives CDR1 MGHRA, CDR2 YSYEKL. CDR3 sequence: CASSQGAGSGNTIYF. The CDR3 bases are TGCGCCAGCAGCCAAGGGGCAGGCTCTGGAAACACCATATATTTT.

This clone came up a few times. J is TRBJ1-2 and V is TRBV5-1, with 7 bases identical to TRBD1. Per the germline V gene, CDR1 is SGHRS and CDR2 is YFSETQ. CDR3 size: 14 residues. After removal of 3 bases from V and 2 bases from J, the junction contained 4 bases not matched to a gene. CDR3 in DNA: TGCGCCAGCAGCTCGGGACAGTACAACTATGGCTACACCTTC. Its protein is CASSSGQYNYGYTF.

This chain uses TRBV2 with TRBJ2-1; D gene ambiguous. The germline V gene encodes CDR1 SNHLY and CDR2 FYNNEI. V was cut by 3 bases and J by 7 bases, with 4 bases left in between. There are 11 residues in the CDR3. The CDR3 is CASSEYNEQFF. CDR3 DNA: TGTGCCAGCAGTGAGTATAATGAGCAGTTCTTC.